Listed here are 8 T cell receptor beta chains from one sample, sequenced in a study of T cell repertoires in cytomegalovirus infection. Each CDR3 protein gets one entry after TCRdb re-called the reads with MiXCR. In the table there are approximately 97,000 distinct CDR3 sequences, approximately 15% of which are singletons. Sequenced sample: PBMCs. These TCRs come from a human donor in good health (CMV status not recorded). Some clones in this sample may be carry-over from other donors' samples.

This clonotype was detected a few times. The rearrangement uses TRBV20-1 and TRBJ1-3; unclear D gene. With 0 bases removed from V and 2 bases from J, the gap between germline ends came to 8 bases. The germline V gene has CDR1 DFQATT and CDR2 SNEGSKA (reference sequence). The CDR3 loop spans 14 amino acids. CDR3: CSARDRGAGNTIYF. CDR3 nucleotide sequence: TGCAGTGCTAGAGATCGCGGGGCTGGAAACACCATATATTTT.

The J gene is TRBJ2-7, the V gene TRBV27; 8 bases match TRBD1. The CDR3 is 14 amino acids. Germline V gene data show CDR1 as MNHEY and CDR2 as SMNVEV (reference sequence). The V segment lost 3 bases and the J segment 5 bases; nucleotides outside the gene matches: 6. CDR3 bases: TGTGCCAGCAGTTTGGGGGACAGGAGGAACGAGCAGTACTTC. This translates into CASSLGDRRNEQYF.

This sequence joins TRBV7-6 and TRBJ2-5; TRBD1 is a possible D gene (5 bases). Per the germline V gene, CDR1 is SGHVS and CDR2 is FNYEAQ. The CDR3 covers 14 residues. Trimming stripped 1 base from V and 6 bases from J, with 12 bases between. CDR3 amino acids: CASSLGGPGKTQYF. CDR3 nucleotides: TGTGCCAGCAGCTTAGGAGGTCCAGGGAAGACCCAGTACTTC.

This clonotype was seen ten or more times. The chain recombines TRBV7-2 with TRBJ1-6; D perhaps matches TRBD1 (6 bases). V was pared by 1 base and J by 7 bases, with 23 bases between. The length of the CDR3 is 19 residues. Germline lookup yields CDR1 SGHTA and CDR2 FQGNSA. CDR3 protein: CASSLGGGRTDGLNSPLHF. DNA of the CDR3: TGTGCCAGCAGCTTAGGAGGGGGAAGGACAGATGGGTTGAATTCACCCCTCCACTTT.

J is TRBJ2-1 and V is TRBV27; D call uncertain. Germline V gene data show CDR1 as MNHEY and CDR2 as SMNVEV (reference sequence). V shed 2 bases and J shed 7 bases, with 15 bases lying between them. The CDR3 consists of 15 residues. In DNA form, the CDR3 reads TGTGCCAGCAGTTTAGACGACGGGTTTAGGAATGAGCAGTTCTTC. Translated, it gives CASSLDDGFRNEQFF.

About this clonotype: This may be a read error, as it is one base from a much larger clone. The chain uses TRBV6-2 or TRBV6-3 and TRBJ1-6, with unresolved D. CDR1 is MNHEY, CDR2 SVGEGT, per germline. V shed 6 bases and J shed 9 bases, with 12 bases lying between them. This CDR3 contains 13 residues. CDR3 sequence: CASRPNTFSPLHF. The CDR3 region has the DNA TGTGCCAGCAGGCCGAACACATTTTCACCCCTCCACTTT.

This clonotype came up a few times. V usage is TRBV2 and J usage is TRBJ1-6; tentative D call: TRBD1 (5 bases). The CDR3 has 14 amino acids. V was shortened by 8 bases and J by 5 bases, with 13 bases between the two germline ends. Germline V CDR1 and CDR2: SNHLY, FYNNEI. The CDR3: CASEDRADNSPLHF. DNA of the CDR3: TGTGCCAGCGAAGACAGAGCAGATAATTCACCCCTCCACTTT.

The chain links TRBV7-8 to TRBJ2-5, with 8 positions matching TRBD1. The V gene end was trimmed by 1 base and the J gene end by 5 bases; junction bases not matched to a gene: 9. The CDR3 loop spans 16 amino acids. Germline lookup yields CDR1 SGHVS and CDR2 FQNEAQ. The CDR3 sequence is CASSLVQGAPRETQYF. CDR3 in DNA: TGTGCCAGCAGCTTAGTCCAGGGGGCCCCCCGGGAGACCCAGTACTTC.